The entry that follows covers one T cell receptor (beta chain) sequence. TCRdb keeps only in-frame clones here, not all; method: immunoSEQ multiplex PCR. Among 1.4 million to 1.5 million clones listed, roughly 96% were seen once. V lost 4 bases and J 4 bases, leaving 15 bases between the germline ends. CDR1 and CDR2 (germline): SGDLS, YYNGEE. The CDR3 is 15 amino acids. Only Caucasian adults living in Nashville, Tennessee served as donors. This sample is drawn from a study of shared clonotypes between healthy human individuals. Sequencing was done on a sample of naive CD4+ T cells sorted from blood. The subset: CD45RA+ positively selected. The clonotype comes from a man aged 25-45 years in good health. The genes are TRBV9 and TRBJ2-1, with no clear D. CDR3 DNA sequence: TGTGCCAGCAGCCCCCGGCGGCAGGTTTACAATGAGCAGTTCTTC. It yields the protein CASSPRRQVYNEQFF.